This TCR beta chain was identified in a study of T cells in women clearing cervical HPV infection. Overall study findings and caveats: Each sample's T-cell count was unknown, possibly confounding richness. A classifier using richness and V gene abundances reached an AUC of 0.7 to 0.9.

Germline V lookup: CDR1 LNHNV, CDR2 YYDKDF (reference sequence). The CDR3 extends over 14 amino acids. The V gene lost 3 bases and the J gene lost 6 bases, with 15 bases spanning the gap. The method was immunoSEQ multiplex PCR; TCRdb's version includes in-frame clones alone and lacks a portion of them. Its listing shows around 40,000 clones. Comment on this clone: The antigen is unknown. Read sequence stops 3 residues before the CDR3 end, and the germline J gene provides the missing end.

The genes are TRBV15 and TRBJ2-7; tentatively, D is TRBD1 (6 bases). Sequencing was carried out using blood buffy coat. The sequence derives from a woman between 18 and 75 years old with a cervical HPV16 infection that either progressed to CIN3+ or cleared (not recorded which). The CDR3 bases that were read are TGTGCCACCAGCAGGAGAACAGGGTCGGGCGAG. It codes for CATSRRTGSGE. The whole CDR3 region reads CATSRRTGSGEQYF. The entire variable domain, with the rest obtained from reference TRBV15 and TRBJ2-7, is as follows: DAMVIQNPRYQVTQFGKPVTLSCSQTLNHNVMYWYQQKSSQAPKLLFHYYDKDFNNEADTPDNFQSRRPNTSFCFLDIRSPGLGDTAMYLCATSRRTGSGEQYFGPGTRLTVT.